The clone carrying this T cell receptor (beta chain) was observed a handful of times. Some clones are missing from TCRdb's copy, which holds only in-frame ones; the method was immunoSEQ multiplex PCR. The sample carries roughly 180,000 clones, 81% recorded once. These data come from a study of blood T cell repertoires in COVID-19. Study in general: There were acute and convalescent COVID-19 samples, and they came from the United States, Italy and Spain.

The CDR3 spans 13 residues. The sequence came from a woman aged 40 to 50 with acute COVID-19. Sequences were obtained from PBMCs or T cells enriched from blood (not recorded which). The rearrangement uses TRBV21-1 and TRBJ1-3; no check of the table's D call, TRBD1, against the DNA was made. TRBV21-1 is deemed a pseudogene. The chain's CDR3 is CASTYHRRNTIYF. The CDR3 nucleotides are TGTGCCAGCACCTACCACAGGCGAAACACCATATATTTT.